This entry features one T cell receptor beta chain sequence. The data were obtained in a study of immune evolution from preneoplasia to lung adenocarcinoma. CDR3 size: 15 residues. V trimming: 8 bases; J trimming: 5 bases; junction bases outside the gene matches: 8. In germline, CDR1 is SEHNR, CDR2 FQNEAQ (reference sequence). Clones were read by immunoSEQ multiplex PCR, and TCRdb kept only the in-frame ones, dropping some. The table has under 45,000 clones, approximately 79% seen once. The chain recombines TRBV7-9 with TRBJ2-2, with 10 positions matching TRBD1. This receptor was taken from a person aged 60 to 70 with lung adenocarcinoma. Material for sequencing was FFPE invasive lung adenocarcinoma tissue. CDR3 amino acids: CASRPGQGGTGELFF. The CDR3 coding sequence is TGTGCCAGCCGCCCCGGACAGGGGGGAACCGGGGAGCTGTTTTTT.